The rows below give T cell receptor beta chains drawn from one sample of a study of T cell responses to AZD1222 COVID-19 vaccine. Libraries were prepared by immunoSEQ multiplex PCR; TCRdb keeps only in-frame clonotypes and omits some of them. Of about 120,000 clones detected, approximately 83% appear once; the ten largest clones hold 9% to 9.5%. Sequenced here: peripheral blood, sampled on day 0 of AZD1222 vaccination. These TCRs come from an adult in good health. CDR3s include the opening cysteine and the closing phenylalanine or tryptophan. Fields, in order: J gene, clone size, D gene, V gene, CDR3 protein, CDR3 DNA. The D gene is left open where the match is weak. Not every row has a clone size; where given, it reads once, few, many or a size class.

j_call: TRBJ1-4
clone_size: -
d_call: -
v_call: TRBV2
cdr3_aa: CASSEGSRNEKLFF
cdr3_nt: TGTGCCAGCAGTGAGGGCAGCCGAAATGAAAAACTGTTTTTT

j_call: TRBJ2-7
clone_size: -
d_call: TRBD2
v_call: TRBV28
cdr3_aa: CASSLVGLAGRYEQYF
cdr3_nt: TGTGCCAGCAGTTTGGTTGGACTAGCGGGGCGCTACGAGCAGTACTTC

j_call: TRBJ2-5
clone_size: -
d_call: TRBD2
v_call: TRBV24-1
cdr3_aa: CATSDPSGPQETQYF
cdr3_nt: TGTGCCACCAGTGACCCTAGCGGGCCTCAAGAGACCCAGTACTTC

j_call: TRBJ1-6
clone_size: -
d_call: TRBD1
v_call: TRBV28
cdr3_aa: CASSIWGGQYNSPLHF
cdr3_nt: TGTGCCAGCAGCATATGGGGGGGACAGTATAATTCACCCCTCCACTTT

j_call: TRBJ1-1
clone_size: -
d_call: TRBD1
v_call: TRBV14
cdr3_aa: CASSQIDRAEAFF
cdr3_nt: TGTGCCAGCAGCCAAATCGACAGGGCTGAAGCTTTCTTT

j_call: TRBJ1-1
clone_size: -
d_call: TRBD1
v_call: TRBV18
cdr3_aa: CASSLLPGQGAGAEAFF
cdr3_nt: TGTGCCAGCTCACTGTTACCGGGACAGGGGGCCGGGGCTGAAGCTTTCTTT

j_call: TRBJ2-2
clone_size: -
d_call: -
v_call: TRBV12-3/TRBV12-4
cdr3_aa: CASTLSGELFF
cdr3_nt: TGTGCCAGCACCCTGTCCGGGGAGCTGTTTTTT

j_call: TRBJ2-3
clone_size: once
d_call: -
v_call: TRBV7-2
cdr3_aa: CASSPRQLDTQYF
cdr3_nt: TGTGCCAGCAGCCCCAGACAGTTAGATACGCAGTATTTT

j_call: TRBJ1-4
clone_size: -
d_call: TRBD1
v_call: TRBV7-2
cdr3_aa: CASSLGVAGGDEKLFF
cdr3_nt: TGTGCCAGCAGCTTAGGGGTGGCAGGGGGGGACGAAAAACTGTTTTTT

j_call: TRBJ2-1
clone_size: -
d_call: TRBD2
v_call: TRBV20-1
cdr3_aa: CSASTAGDLNEQFF
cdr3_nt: TGCAGTGCTAGTACGGCGGGAGATCTCAATGAGCAGTTCTTC

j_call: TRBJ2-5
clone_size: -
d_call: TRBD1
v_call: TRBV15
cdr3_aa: CATWTGRYQETQYF
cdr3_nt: TGTGCCACCTGGACAGGGAGGTACCAAGAGACCCAGTACTTC

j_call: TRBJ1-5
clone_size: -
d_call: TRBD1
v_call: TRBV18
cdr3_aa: CASSPGTGEFQPQHF
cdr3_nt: TGTGCCAGCTCACCTGGGACAGGGGAATTTCAGCCCCAGCATTTT

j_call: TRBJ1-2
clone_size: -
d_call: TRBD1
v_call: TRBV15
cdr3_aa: CATSGRPGQGSGYTF
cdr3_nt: TGTGCCACCAGCGGAAGACCGGGACAGGGCTCCGGCTACACCTTC

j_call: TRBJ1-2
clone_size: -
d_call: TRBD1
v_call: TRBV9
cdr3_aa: CASSPGQGAVGYTF
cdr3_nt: TGTGCCAGCAGCCCGGGACAGGGGGCGGTGGGCTACACCTTC

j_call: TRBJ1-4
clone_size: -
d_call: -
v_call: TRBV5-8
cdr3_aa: CASSFEGRMGEKLFF
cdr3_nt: TGTGCCAGCAGCTTTGAGGGTAGGATGGGTGAAAAACTGTTTTTT

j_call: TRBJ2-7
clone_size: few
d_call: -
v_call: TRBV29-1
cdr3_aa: CSVEVGQGSYEQYF
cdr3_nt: TGCAGCGTTGAAGTAGGGCAGGGCTCCTACGAGCAGTACTTC

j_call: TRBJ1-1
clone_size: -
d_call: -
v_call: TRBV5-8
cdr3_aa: CASSQQAVFEAFF
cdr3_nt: TGTGCCAGCAGCCAACAGGCCGTTTTTGAAGCTTTCTTT

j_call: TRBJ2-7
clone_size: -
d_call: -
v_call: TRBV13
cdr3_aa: CASSLEGGASYEQYF
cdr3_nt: TGTGCCAGCAGCTTAGAAGGGGGGGCATCCTACGAGCAGTACTTC

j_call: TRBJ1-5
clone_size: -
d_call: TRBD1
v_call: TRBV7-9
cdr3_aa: CASSPLQGSSNQPQHF
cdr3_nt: TGTGCCAGCAGCCCCCTACAGGGGTCCAGCAATCAGCCCCAGCATTTT

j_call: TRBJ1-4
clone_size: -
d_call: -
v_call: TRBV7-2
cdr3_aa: CASSLERGINEKLFF
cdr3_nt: TGTGCCAGCAGCTTAGAGAGGGGGATCAATGAAAAACTGTTTTTT

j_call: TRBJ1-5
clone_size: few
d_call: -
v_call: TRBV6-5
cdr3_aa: CASSTQEPQHF
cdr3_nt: TGTGCCAGCAGTACACAGGAGCCCCAGCATTTT

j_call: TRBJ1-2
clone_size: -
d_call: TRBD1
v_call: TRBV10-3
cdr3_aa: CAISHGQGDYGYTF
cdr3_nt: TGTGCCATCAGTCATGGGCAGGGGGACTATGGCTACACCTTC

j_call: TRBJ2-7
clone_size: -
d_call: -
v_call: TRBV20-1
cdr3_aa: CSARGGYEQYF
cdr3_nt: TGCAGTGCTAGAGGGGGGTACGAGCAGTACTTC

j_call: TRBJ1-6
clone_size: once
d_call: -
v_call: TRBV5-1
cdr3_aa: CASSLSQGEGSPLHF
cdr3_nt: TGCGCCAGCAGCTTATCACAGGGCGAGGGTTCACCCCTCCACTTT

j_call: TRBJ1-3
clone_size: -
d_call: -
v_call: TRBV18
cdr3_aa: CASSPPGDRSGNTIYF
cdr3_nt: TGTGCCAGCTCACCACCAGGGGATCGCTCTGGAAACACCATATATTTT

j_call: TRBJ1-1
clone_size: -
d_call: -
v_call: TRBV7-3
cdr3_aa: CASSLGQNTEAFF
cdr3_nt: TGTGCCAGCAGCTTAGGCCAGAACACTGAAGCTTTCTTT

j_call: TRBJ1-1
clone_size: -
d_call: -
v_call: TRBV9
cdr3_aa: CASNEQMNTEAFF
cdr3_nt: TGTGCCAGCAACGAACAGATGAACACTGAAGCTTTCTTT

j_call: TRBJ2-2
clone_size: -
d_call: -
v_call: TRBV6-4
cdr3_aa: CASARGTERTGELFF
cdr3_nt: TGTGCCAGCGCCCGGGGAACCGAACGCACCGGGGAGCTGTTTTTT

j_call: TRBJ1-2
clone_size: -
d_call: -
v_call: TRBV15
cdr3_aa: CATSSGGVTPYGYTF
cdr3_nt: TGTGCCACCAGCAGTGGGGGGGTGACTCCCTATGGCTACACCTTC

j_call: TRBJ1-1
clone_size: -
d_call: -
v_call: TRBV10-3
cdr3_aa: CAINGDRNTEAFF
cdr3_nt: TGTGCCATCAACGGCGACAGGAACACTGAAGCTTTCTTT

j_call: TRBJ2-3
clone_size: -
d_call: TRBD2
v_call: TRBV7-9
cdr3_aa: CASSSRVTSGGTDTQYF
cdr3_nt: TGTGCCAGCAGCTCCCGGGTTACTAGCGGGGGAACAGATACGCAGTATTTT

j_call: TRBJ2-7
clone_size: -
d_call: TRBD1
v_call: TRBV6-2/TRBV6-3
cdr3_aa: CASSKSRQGNAYEQYF
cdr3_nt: TGTGCCAGCAGTAAATCTCGACAGGGGAATGCCTACGAGCAGTACTTC

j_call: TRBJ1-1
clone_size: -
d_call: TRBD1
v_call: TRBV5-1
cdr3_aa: CASSSTGGSRDTEAFF
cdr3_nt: TGCGCCAGCAGCTCCACAGGGGGCTCGAGGGACACTGAAGCTTTCTTT

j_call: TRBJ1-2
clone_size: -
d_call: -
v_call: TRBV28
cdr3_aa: CASSLDTGRQNGYTF
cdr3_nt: TGTGCCAGCAGTTTAGATACGGGAAGACAGAATGGCTACACCTTC

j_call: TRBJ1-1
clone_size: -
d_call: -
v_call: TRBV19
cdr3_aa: CASQERMPATEAFF
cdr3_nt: TGTGCCAGCCAAGAGAGGATGCCGGCCACTGAAGCTTTCTTT

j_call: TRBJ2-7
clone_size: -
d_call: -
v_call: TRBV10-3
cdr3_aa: CAISESTSSLVYEQYF
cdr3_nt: TGTGCCATCAGTGAGTCGACTAGTTCTTTGGTTTACGAGCAGTACTTC

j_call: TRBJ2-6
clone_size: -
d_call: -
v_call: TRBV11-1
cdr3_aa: CASRGIQAGANVLTF
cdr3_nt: TGTGCCAGCAGGGGAATTCAGGCTGGGGCCAACGTCCTGACTTTC

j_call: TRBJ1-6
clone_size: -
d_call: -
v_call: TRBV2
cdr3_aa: CASSVDGNSPLHF
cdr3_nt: TGTGCCAGCAGTGTGGACGGGAATTCACCCCTCCACTTT

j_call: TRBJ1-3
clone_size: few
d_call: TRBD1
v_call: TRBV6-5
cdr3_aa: CASSSSQGHGNTIYF
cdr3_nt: TGTGCCAGCAGTTCATCACAGGGGCACGGAAACACCATATATTTT

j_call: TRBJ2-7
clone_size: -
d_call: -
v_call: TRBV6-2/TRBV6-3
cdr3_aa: CASSYSTRRRAYEQYF
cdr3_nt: TGTGCCAGCAGTTACTCAACCCGACGGCGCGCCTACGAGCAGTACTTC

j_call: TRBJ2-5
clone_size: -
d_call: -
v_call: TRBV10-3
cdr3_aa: CAISLGSKTQYF
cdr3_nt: TGTGCCATCAGTTTAGGCTCGAAGACCCAGTACTTC